Listed here are 20 T cell receptor beta chains from one sample, sequenced in a study of OX40 agonist ivuxolimab in advanced cancers. Sequencing used immunoSEQ multiplex PCR; TCRdb keeps in-frame clones, though not all of them. The table records some 30,000 clones, about nine tenths of them present only once. Sequenced here: CD4+ or CD8+ T cells sorted from blood, sampled in a trial of the OX40 agonist ivuxolimab. These TCRs come from an adult with an advanced solid tumor such as melanoma, head and neck, liver or kidney cancer.

The chain recombines TRBV9 with TRBJ2-3, with D perhaps matching TRBD2 (7 bases). The germline V and J ends were trimmed by 3 bases and 1 base, with 9 bases remaining between them. The CDR3 is 14 residues long. Per the germline V gene, CDR1 is SGDLS and CDR2 is YYNGEE. The CDR3 DNA is TGTGCCAGCAGCGGGGGGGGCGGCACAGATACGCAGTATTTT. As protein: CASSGGGGTDTQYF.

This chain uses TRBV19 with TRBJ2-7, with D maybe TRBD2 (5 bases). Germline V gene data show CDR1 as LNHDA and CDR2 as SQIVND (reference sequence). CDR3 length equals 13 residues. Trimming pared 4 bases from V and 2 bases from J, leaving 9 bases between. CDR3 DNA: TGTGCCAGTAGTACCAGCGGACCCTACGAGCAGTACTTC. This sequence encodes CASSTSGPYEQYF.

The gene calls are TRBV6-1 and TRBJ2-6; D not certain. The length of the CDR3 is 15 residues. Germline V gives CDR1 MNHNS, CDR2 SASEGT. Trimming pared 1 base from V and 0 bases from J, leaving 4 bases between. DNA of the CDR3: TGTGCCAGCAGTGAAGACTCCTCTGGGGCCAACGTCCTGACTTTC. It specifies CASSEDSSGANVLTF.

The chain joins TRBV7-4 to TRBJ2-7; 8 bases match TRBD1. The CDR3 sequence is 15 residues long. Germline V gives CDR1 SGHVT, CDR2 SQSDAQ. Germline trimming cut 4 bases from V and 6 bases from J; bases unmatched to any gene: 11. As DNA, the CDR3 is TGTGCCAGCAGCTCTCCAGGGGGCGCCCGGGTCGAGCAGTACTTC. Translating it yields CASSSPGGARVEQYF.

The J gene is TRBJ1-1, the V gene TRBV7-3; D remains ambiguous. Per germline, CDR1 SGHTA and CDR2 FQGTGA. The ends were cut back, 2 bases at V and 2 bases at J, with 9 bases in the middle. The CDR3 length is 14 residues. Here the CDR3 reads CASSLSGENTEAFF. The CDR3 DNA follows: TGTGCCAGCAGCTTATCCGGGGAAAACACTGAAGCTTTCTTT.

This rearrangement joins TRBV6-1 to TRBJ1-1, with TRBD1 as a possible D gene (6 bases). CDR3 length: 12 amino acids. Germline assignment: CDR1 MNHNS and CDR2 SASEGT. Trimming left V 3 bases short and J 7 bases short, with 9 bases between. CDR3 residues: CASSEQGNEAFF. DNA of the CDR3: TGTGCCAGCAGTGAGCAGGGGAATGAAGCTTTCTTT.

This clone appeared a single time. The chain links TRBV7-2 to TRBJ2-1; D gene ambiguous. Germline V CDR1 and CDR2: SGHTA, FQGNSA. V lost 1 base and J 3 bases, leaving 10 bases between the germline ends. The CDR3 extends over 15 amino acids. The CDR3 loop is CASSLVRDLYNEQFF. CDR3 DNA: TGTGCCAGCAGCTTAGTTCGCGATCTCTACAATGAGCAGTTCTTC.

This clone was observed a few times. This chain joins TRBV6-4 and TRBJ2-3, with D uncertain. The CDR3 is made up of 13 amino acids. V was clipped by 0 bases and J by 4 bases, with 5 bases between them. Germline loops: CDR1 MRHNA, CDR2 SNTAGT. The CDR3 reads CASSDSESDTQYF. DNA for the CDR3: TGTGCCAGCAGTGACTCTGAGTCAGATACGCAGTATTTT.

This chain uses TRBV21-1 with TRBJ1-1; the table names TRBD1, a call not compared with the DNA. TRBV21-1 is a pseudogene. This CDR3 contains 16 residues. The CDR3 spells CASSNDGQAINTEAFF. The CDR3 region has the DNA TGTGCCAGCAGCAACGATGGACAGGCGATTAACACTGAAGCTTTCTTT.

The genes are TRBV25-1 and TRBJ2-5; D gene uncertain. The germline V and J ends were trimmed by 0 bases and 4 bases, with 3 bases remaining between them. Germline V lookup: CDR1 MGHDK, CDR2 SYGVNS. The CDR3 totals 12 residues. The CDR3 DNA is TGTGCCAGCAGTGAATATCCAGAGACCCAGTACTTC. Residues: CASSEYPETQYF.

This clone has just one count. The chain carries TRBV9 and TRBJ2-2; possible D gene TRBD1, 5 bases. CDR3 length: 15 residues. Germline CDR1 is SGDLS and CDR2 is YYNGEE. V was shortened by 0 bases and J by 4 bases, with 10 bases between the two germline ends. This CDR3 reads CASSVEGVGTGELFF. The CDR3 nucleotides are TGTGCCAGCAGCGTAGAAGGGGTGGGCACCGGGGAGCTGTTTTTT.

The CDR3 reads CASSSNLAGIQFSDGANVLTF. The CDR3 nucleotides are TGTGCCAGCAGCTCAAACCTAGCGGGGATCCAGTTCTCTGATGGGGCCAACGTCCTGACTTTC. This sequence joins TRBV7-6 and TRBJ2-6; TRBD2 agrees at 9 bases. Trimming removed 4 bases from V and 3 bases from J; junction bases left unmatched: 19. Germline V gives CDR1 SGHVS, CDR2 FNYEAQ. The CDR3 covers 21 residues.

The chain employs TRBV7-2 and TRBJ2-3; D might be TRBD2 (5 bases). Trimming pared 1 base from V and 10 bases from J, leaving 15 bases between. CDR3 length equals 14 residues. CDR1 is SGHTA and CDR2 is FQGNSA in the germline V gene. Written as DNA, the CDR3 is TGTGCCAGCAGCTTAGGGGAAAAAGGGAGAGCGCAGTATTTT. It codes for CASSLGEKGRAQYF.

This clone was recorded once. The V call is TRBV6-1, the J call TRBJ1-2; 7 nucleotides align to TRBD1. The J segment lost 5 bases and the V segment lost 4 bases, leaving 1 base of the junction unmatched. The germline CDR1 and CDR2 sequences are MNHNS and SASEGT. This CDR3 has 12 amino acids. In nucleotides, the CDR3 is TGTGCCAGCAGTGGACAGGGTTATGGCTACACCTTC. Residues: CASSGQGYGYTF.

V is TRBV4-1 and J is TRBJ2-7; D is unclear. Trimming cost V 0 bases and J 4 bases, with 13 bases left between them. Germline V gene sequence: CDR1 MGHRA, CDR2 YSYEKL. This CDR3 has 15 amino acids. The CDR3 sequence: CASSQEGRSQYEQYF. DNA of the CDR3: TGCGCCAGCAGCCAAGAAGGCAGGTCTCAATACGAGCAGTACTTC.

This chain joins TRBV19 and TRBJ1-3; a possible D gene is TRBD1 (6 bases). The CDR3 has 14 residues. Germline CDR1 reads LNHDA; CDR2 reads SQIVND (reference sequence). V was trimmed by 6 bases and J by 3 bases, leaving 12 bases between them. This CDR3 is CASSPDRSGNTIYF. For the CDR3, the DNA is TGTGCCAGTAGCCCCGACAGGAGTGGAAACACCATATATTTT.

V usage is TRBV5-4 and J usage is TRBJ2-7; no clear D gene. Looked up from germline, CDR1 is SGHNT and CDR2 is YYREEE (reference sequence). The CDR3 covers 12 residues. V was cut by 0 bases and J by 2 bases, with 3 bases left in between. The CDR3 region has the DNA TGTGCCAGCAGCTTGGAAACCTACGAGCAGTACTTC. Its translation: CASSLETYEQYF. Full variable domain (rest looked up from reference TRBV5-4 and TRBJ2-7): ETGVTQSPTHLIKTRGQQVTLRCSSQSGHNTVSWYQQALGQGPQFIFQYYREEENGRGNFPPRFSGLQFPNYSSELNVNALELDDSALYLCASSLETYEQYFGPGTRLTVT.

J is TRBJ2-1 and V is TRBV7-9; D perhaps matches TRBD2 (5 bases). Trimming left V 9 bases short and J 9 bases short, with 15 bases between. The CDR3 has 12 amino acids. Germline V gives CDR1 SEHNR, CDR2 FQNEAQ (reference sequence). CDR3 amino acids: CAREVRGGEQFF. CDR3 DNA: TGTGCCAGAGAAGTACGGGGTGGTGAGCAGTTCTTC.

The J gene is TRBJ2-3, the V gene TRBV7-2; 8 bases line up with TRBD2. The CDR3 totals 14 residues. V lost 5 bases, J lost 3 bases, and 4 bases stayed unmatched. Germline V CDR1 and CDR2: SGHTA, FQGNSA. CDR3 amino acids: CASSPGLATDTQYF. Written as DNA, the CDR3 is TGTGCCAGCAGCCCCGGACTAGCAACAGATACGCAGTATTTT.

This sequence joins TRBV19 and TRBJ1-3; D remains unclear. Trimming left V 5 bases short and J 7 bases short, with 9 bases between. Germline assignment: CDR1 LNHDA and CDR2 SQIVND (reference sequence). The CDR3 spans 12 residues. The CDR3 DNA is TGTGCCAGTAGTCCCAAGGCCAACACCATATATTTT. Its translation: CASSPKANTIYF.